Listed below are T cell receptor beta chains from one sample, sequenced in a study of PD-1 blockade in classical Hodgkin lymphoma. TCRdb's table, derived via immunoSEQ multiplex PCR, lists solely in-frame clones and lacks some. The table records over 60,000 clones, approximately 94% of them present only once. The source was peripheral blood mononuclear cells (PBMCs), collected before the fourth cycle of nivolumab. These receptors all stem from a human donor with classical Hodgkin lymphoma. The CDR3 runs from the conserved cysteine through the conserved F or W. Each record gives: V gene, D gene, J gene, clone size, CDR3 protein, CDR3 DNA. A D gene is named only where the DNA matches it firmly. Where a row states a size, it is once, few, many or the class of an expanded clone; other rows omit it.

v_gene: TRBV29-1
d_gene: TRBD1
j_gene: TRBJ2-2
abundance: NA
CDR3aa: CSVGPTGGTGELFF
CDR3nt: TGCAGCGTTGGACCGACAGGGGGGACCGGGGAGCTGTTTTTT

v_gene: TRBV19
d_gene: TRBD1
j_gene: TRBJ2-7
abundance: NA
CDR3aa: CASKNVPGQGIGEQYF
CDR3nt: TGTGCCAGTAAGAACGTCCCGGGACAGGGGATCGGCGAGCAGTACTTC

v_gene: TRBV28
d_gene: NA
j_gene: TRBJ2-1
abundance: NA
CDR3aa: CASSLSTRGWFF
CDR3nt: TGTGCCAGCAGTTTGTCGACTCGGGGTTGGTTCTTC

v_gene: TRBV4-2
d_gene: TRBD2
j_gene: TRBJ2-3
abundance: NA
CDR3aa: CASSQDPAGGPSTDTQYF
CDR3nt: TGTGCCAGCAGCCAAGATCCAGCGGGGGGGCCCAGCACAGATACGCAGTATTTT

v_gene: TRBV4-1
d_gene: NA
j_gene: TRBJ1-1
abundance: NA
CDR3aa: CASRDKADTEAFF
CDR3nt: TGCGCCAGCAGGGACAAGGCGGACACTGAAGCTTTCTTT

v_gene: TRBV15
d_gene: NA
j_gene: TRBJ2-5
abundance: NA
CDR3aa: CATSRGQQETQYF
CDR3nt: TGTGCCACCAGCAGAGGACAGCAAGAGACCCAGTACTTC

v_gene: TRBV18
d_gene: NA
j_gene: TRBJ2-2
abundance: NA
CDR3aa: CASSPSQTGELFF
CDR3nt: TGTGCCAGCTCACCAAGTCAGACCGGGGAGCTGTTTTTT

v_gene: TRBV7-9
d_gene: TRBD1
j_gene: TRBJ2-5
abundance: once
CDR3aa: CASSLRFFGDSLSKETQYF
CDR3nt: TGTGCCAGCAGCTTAAGGTTTTTTGGGGACAGCCTTAGTAAAGAGACCCAGTACTTC

v_gene: TRBV19
d_gene: NA
j_gene: TRBJ2-2
abundance: NA
CDR3aa: CASSIRGTGELFF
CDR3nt: TGTGCCAGTAGTATAAGGGGGACCGGGGAGCTGTTTTTT

v_gene: TRBV9
d_gene: TRBD1
j_gene: TRBJ2-7
abundance: NA
CDR3aa: CASSAGTVSYEQYF
CDR3nt: TGTGCCAGCAGCGCCGGGACAGTTTCCTACGAGCAGTACTTC

v_gene: TRBV6-1
d_gene: TRBD1
j_gene: TRBJ2-5
abundance: NA
CDR3aa: CASSGQGAETQYF
CDR3nt: TGTGCCAGCAGTGGACAGGGGGCCGAGACCCAGTACTTC

v_gene: TRBV19
d_gene: TRBD1
j_gene: TRBJ1-3
abundance: NA
CDR3aa: CASRPQTGGENTIYF
CDR3nt: TGTGCCAGTAGGCCTCAGACAGGGGGCGAAAACACCATATATTTT

v_gene: TRBV6-1
d_gene: NA
j_gene: TRBJ1-1
abundance: once
CDR3aa: CASSEALRGIIVMNTEAFF
CDR3nt: TGTGCCAGCAGTGAAGCCCTCAGGGGAATAATAGTCATGAACACTGAAGCTTTCTTT

v_gene: TRBV27
d_gene: TRBD2
j_gene: TRBJ2-1
abundance: NA
CDR3aa: CASSWSAGGPGYEQFF
CDR3nt: TGTGCCAGCAGTTGGTCGGCGGGGGGGCCGGGGTATGAGCAGTTCTTC

v_gene: TRBV11-2
d_gene: TRBD1
j_gene: TRBJ1-4
abundance: NA
CDR3aa: CASSLTTGVLEKLFF
CDR3nt: TGTGCCAGCAGCTTAACAACAGGGGTTTTGGAGAAACTGTTTTTT

v_gene: TRBV15
d_gene: NA
j_gene: TRBJ2-5
abundance: NA
CDR3aa: CATSRDIWGLETQYF
CDR3nt: TGTGCCACCAGCAGAGATATCTGGGGATTAGAGACCCAGTACTTC

v_gene: TRBV2
d_gene: TRBD2
j_gene: TRBJ2-2
abundance: NA
CDR3aa: CASSEGLAGGPITGELFF
CDR3nt: TGTGCCAGCAGTGAGGGACTAGCGGGAGGGCCAATCACCGGGGAGCTGTTTTTT

v_gene: TRBV27
d_gene: NA
j_gene: TRBJ2-1
abundance: NA
CDR3aa: CASSSGMSSYNEQFF
CDR3nt: TGTGCCAGCAGTTCTGGGATGAGCTCCTACAATGAGCAGTTCTTC

v_gene: TRBV5-1
d_gene: NA
j_gene: TRBJ2-3
abundance: NA
CDR3aa: CASSTRTNSGGDTQYF
CDR3nt: TGCGCCAGCAGCACGAGAACAAACAGCGGAGGGGATACGCAGTATTTT

v_gene: TRBV5-1
d_gene: TRBD1
j_gene: TRBJ2-1
abundance: NA
CDR3aa: CASSLVGQGDEQFF
CDR3nt: TGCGCCAGCAGCTTGGTAGGACAGGGAGATGAGCAGTTCTTC